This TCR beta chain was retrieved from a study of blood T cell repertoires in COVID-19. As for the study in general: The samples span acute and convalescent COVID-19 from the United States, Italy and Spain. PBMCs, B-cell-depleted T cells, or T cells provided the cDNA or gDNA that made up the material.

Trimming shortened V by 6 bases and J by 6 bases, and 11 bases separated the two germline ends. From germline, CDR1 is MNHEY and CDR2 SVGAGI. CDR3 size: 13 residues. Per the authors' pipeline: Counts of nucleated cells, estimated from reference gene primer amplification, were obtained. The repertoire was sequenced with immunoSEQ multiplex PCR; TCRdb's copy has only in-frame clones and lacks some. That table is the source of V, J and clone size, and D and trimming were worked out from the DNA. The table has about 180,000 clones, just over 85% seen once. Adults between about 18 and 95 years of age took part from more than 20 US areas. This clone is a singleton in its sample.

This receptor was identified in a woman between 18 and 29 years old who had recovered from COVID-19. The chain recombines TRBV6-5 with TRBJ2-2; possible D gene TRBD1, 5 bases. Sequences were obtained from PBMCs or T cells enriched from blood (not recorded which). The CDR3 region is CASREQGAGELFF. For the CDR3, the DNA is TGTGCCAGCAGGGAGCAGGGTGCCGGGGAGCTGTTTTTT.